The 21 T cell receptor beta chains in this list originate from one sample, sequenced in a study of cytomegalovirus exposure and HLA in healthy donors. With 60 Vbeta and 13 Jbeta primers, the PCR was carried out. The table came from immunoSEQ multiplex PCR; TCRdb's copy has only in-frame clones and leaves some out. The sample shows some 180,000 clones, roughly 82% of them seen only once. Sample: PBMCs. Receptors were obtained from a middle-aged man in good health and CMV-seronegative.

The chain couples TRBV28 to TRBJ2-5; 9 bases fit TRBD1. Germline loops: CDR1 MDHEN, CDR2 SYDVKM. J gave up 4 bases and V 6 bases, and 0 bases lay outside the gene matches. This CDR3 contains 12 residues. Here the CDR3 reads CASRTGGETQYF. DNA of the CDR3: TGTGCCAGCAGGACAGGGGGAGAGACCCAGTACTTC.

The chain uses TRBV28 and TRBJ1-1; TRBD1 is a possible D gene (6 bases). Trimming left V 6 bases short and J 11 bases short, with 22 bases between. This CDR3 is built from 14 residues. Germline CDR1 reads MDHEN; CDR2 reads SYDVKM. CDR3 in amino acids: CASSSPRQAMEAFF. The CDR3 DNA follows: TGTGCCAGCAGCTCCCCCCGACAGGCGATGGAGGCTTTCTTT.

The chain has TRBV11-2 and TRBJ2-1, with 13 bases identical to TRBD2. The V gene end was trimmed by 2 bases and the J gene end by 0 bases; junction bases not matched to a gene: 7. Per the germline V gene, CDR1 is SGHAT and CDR2 is FQNNGV. The CDR3 length is 19 residues. CDR3 sequence: CASSLKGLAGLSSYNEQFF. Written as DNA, the CDR3 is TGTGCCAGCAGCTTAAAGGGACTAGCGGGACTGAGCTCCTACAATGAGCAGTTCTTC.

V and J are TRBV7-9 and TRBJ2-7; TRBD2 aligns across 7 bases. Germline V gene data show CDR1 as SEHNR and CDR2 as FQNEAQ (reference sequence). Germline trimming cut 5 bases from V and 6 bases from J; bases unmatched to any gene: 10. The CDR3 totals 14 residues. As DNA, the CDR3 is TGTGCCAGCAGCAACGGACTAGTAGGTTCCGAGCAGTACTTC. Amino acid sequence: CASSNGLVGSEQYF.

This clone was seen a few times. The rearrangement uses TRBV4-3 and TRBJ2-2; weak D call: TRBD1 (5 bases). The CDR3 is made up of 15 amino acids. Germline V lookup: CDR1 LGHNA, CDR2 YSLEER. V was cut by 4 bases and J by 5 bases, with 14 bases left in between. The CDR3 DNA reads as TGCGCCAGCAGCCGAAGAGCTCAGGGTACCGGGGAGCTGTTTTTT. Translation gives CASSRRAQGTGELFF.

The gene calls are TRBV19 and TRBJ2-1; TRBD1 might be the D (6 bases). CDR1 is LNHDA and CDR2 is SQIVND in the germline V gene (reference sequence). V lost 6 bases to trimming and J lost 0 bases, with 21 bases between them. The CDR3 totals 18 residues. CDR3 amino acids: CASRSQGGKISSYNEQFF. Written as DNA, the CDR3 is TGTGCCAGTAGATCTCAAGGGGGAAAAATTAGCTCCTACAATGAGCAGTTCTTC.

This clone was seen a few times. The chain employs TRBV4-3 and TRBJ1-4, with D possibly TRBD1 on 6 matching bases. The CDR3 consists of 15 residues. Germline lookup yields CDR1 LGHNA and CDR2 YSLEER. Trimming removed 4 bases at V and 3 bases at J, with 12 bases between. The CDR3 DNA is TGCGCCAGCAGCCCAGCAGGACAGCCTAATGAAAAACTGTTTTTT. Its translation is CASSPAGQPNEKLFF.

The genes are TRBV9 and TRBJ1-2, with 7 nucleotides matching TRBD1. Germline loops: CDR1 SGDLS, CDR2 YYNGEE. V was clipped by 0 bases and J by 9 bases; unmatched bases: 17. This CDR3 has 17 amino acids. The CDR3 DNA is TGTGCCAGCAGCGTAGAGCCCTCAACAGGGGTTGTGAATAGCTACACCTTC. Amino acids: CASSVEPSTGVVNSYTF.

V is TRBV9 and J is TRBJ2-3, with D tentatively TRBD2 (6 bases). V shed 4 bases and J shed 0 bases, with 18 bases lying between them. Looked up from germline, CDR1 is SGDLS and CDR2 is YYNGEE. The CDR3 is 17 residues long. In DNA, the CDR3 is TGTGCCAGCAGCCTCCGAGGAGGAGGGACTAGCACAGATACGCAGTATTTT. This codes for CASSLRGGGTSTDTQYF.

The rearrangement uses TRBV11-2 and TRBJ2-1; 8 nucleotides agree with TRBD1. V shed 5 bases, J shed 7 bases, and the junction held 7 bases outside the gene matches. Germline values: CDR1 SGHAT, CDR2 FQNNGV. CDR3 length: 14 residues. CDR3 loop: CASSPTTGGNEQFF. CDR3 nucleotides: TGTGCCAGCAGCCCGACTACAGGGGGTAATGAGCAGTTCTTC.

This clone was recorded only once. The chain has TRBV23-1 and TRBJ1-5; 8 bases are a match to TRBD1. TRBV23-1 is known as an ORF, though its function is uncertain. The length of the CDR3 is 16 residues. After removal of 0 bases from V and 4 bases from J, the junction contained 5 bases not matched to a gene. CDR3 nucleotide sequence: TGCGCCAGCAGTCAATCGACAGGGGCCCCTAATCAGCCCCAGCATTTT. Protein product: CASSQSTGAPNQPQHF.

This chain uses TRBV7-3 with TRBJ1-6; D is ambiguous. Per germline, CDR1 SGHTA and CDR2 FQGTGA. The CDR3 consists of 13 residues. Trimming removed 3 bases from V and 10 bases from J, with 10 bases in between. The DNA of the CDR3 is TGTGCCAGCAGCTTCGGGTTGAGATCACCCCTCCACTTT. This translates into CASSFGLRSPLHF.

This chain connects TRBV7-3 to TRBJ2-2; D not resolved. Trimming took 3 bases from V and 1 from J, leaving 6 bases between them. The CDR3 is made up of 14 amino acids. CDR1 and CDR2 from the germline V gene are SGHTA and FQGTGA. This chain's CDR3 is CASSLFLNTGELFF. The CDR3 DNA reads as TGTGCCAGCAGCTTGTTCTTGAACACCGGGGAGCTGTTTTTT.

V usage is TRBV6-6 and J usage is TRBJ1-2; D is unclear. This CDR3 is built from 14 residues. Trimming stripped 6 bases from V and 2 bases from J, with 13 bases between. The germline gives CDR1 MNHNY, CDR2 SVGAGI (reference sequence). Here the CDR3 DNA reads TGTGCCAGCAGGAGCAAGCGGACGAACTATGGCTACACCTTC. Protein sequence: CASRSKRTNYGYTF.

A few counts support this clone. V and J are TRBV9 and TRBJ2-7; no reliable D call. The CDR3 covers 16 residues. V was trimmed by 5 bases and J by 0 bases, leaving 18 bases between them. The V gene's germline CDR1 is SGDLS and CDR2 YYNGEE. CDR3 bases: TGTGCCAGCAGTGATAACCCTGGTCAGGCCTCCTACGAGCAGTACTTC. It encodes CASSDNPGQASYEQYF.

V and J are TRBV29-1 and TRBJ1-2; 11 bases line up with TRBD1. The germline V gene has CDR1 SQVTM and CDR2 ANQGSEA. This CDR3 is 16 amino acids long. V lost 0 bases, J lost 8 bases, and 11 bases stayed unmatched. The CDR3 DNA is TGCAGCGTTGAAGATTCTGAAACGGGACAGGGGGGGGGCTACACCTTC. Its translation: CSVEDSETGQGGGYTF. The variable domain in full, completed from reference TRBV29-1 and TRBJ1-2, reads SAVISQKPSRDICQRGTSLTIQCQVDSQVTMMFWYRQQPGQSLTLIATANQGSEATYESGFVIDKFPISRPNLTFSTLTVSNMSPEDSSIYLCSVEDSETGQGGGYTFGSGTRLTVV.

This chain joins TRBV11-2 and TRBJ2-1, with D unclear. The CDR3 is made up of 13 amino acids. V lost 2 bases, J lost 8 bases, and 10 bases lay in between. In germline, CDR1 is SGHAT, CDR2 FQNNGV. The CDR3 sequence is CASSLPLNYEQFF. The CDR3 DNA reads as TGTGCCAGCAGCTTACCATTAAACTATGAGCAGTTCTTC.

The sample holds a few counts of this clone. The V call is TRBV27, the J call TRBJ1-4; 9 bases fit TRBD1. There are 17 residues in the CDR3. The germline gives CDR1 MNHEY, CDR2 SMNVEV (reference sequence). V dropped 8 bases and J dropped 8; count of bases not matched to a gene: 18. CDR3 DNA: TGTGCCAGCGGGTTAGACAGGGGGGCCTCCAACGGGGAAAAACTGTTTTTT. Translated: CASGLDRGASNGEKLFF. Full variable domain (missing parts from reference TRBV27 and TRBJ1-4): EAQVTQNPRYLITVTGKKLTVTCSQNMNHEYMSWYRQDPGLGLRQIYYSMNVEVTDKGDVPEGYKVSRKEKRNFPLILESPSPNQTSLYFCASGLDRGASNGEKLFFGSGTQLSVL.

The DNA for the CDR3 is TGCGCCAGCAGCCAGGGAATGACAGGCCCCTCTGGAAACACCATATATTTT. This codes for CASSQGMTGPSGNTIYF. The J gene is TRBJ1-3, the V gene TRBV4-1, with D maybe TRBD1 (6 bases). CDR3 length: 17 residues. Trimming took 3 bases from V and 0 from J, leaving 15 bases between them. Germline CDR1 and CDR2: MGHRA and YSYEKL.

This chain joins TRBV6-4 and TRBJ2-1, with D possibly matching TRBD2 (6 bases). Trimming took off 3 bases at V and 11 bases at J, with 11 bases between the two ends. The germline CDR1 and CDR2 sequences are MRHNA and SNTAGT. The CDR3 has 12 amino acids. The CDR3 DNA sequence: TGTGCCAGCAGTGAGGGGGGTTGGAAGCAGTTCTTC. This translates into CASSEGGWKQFF.

The chain recombines TRBV30 with TRBJ2-5; the match to TRBD2 covers 10 bases. The V and J ends lost 0 bases and 5 bases, in that order; junction bases with no gene match: 6. The germline gives CDR1 GTSNPN, CDR2 SVGIG (reference sequence). CDR3 length: 15 residues. CDR3 in amino acids: CAWSVASGGSETQYF. As DNA, the CDR3 is TGTGCCTGGAGTGTAGCTAGCGGGGGAAGTGAGACCCAGTACTTC.